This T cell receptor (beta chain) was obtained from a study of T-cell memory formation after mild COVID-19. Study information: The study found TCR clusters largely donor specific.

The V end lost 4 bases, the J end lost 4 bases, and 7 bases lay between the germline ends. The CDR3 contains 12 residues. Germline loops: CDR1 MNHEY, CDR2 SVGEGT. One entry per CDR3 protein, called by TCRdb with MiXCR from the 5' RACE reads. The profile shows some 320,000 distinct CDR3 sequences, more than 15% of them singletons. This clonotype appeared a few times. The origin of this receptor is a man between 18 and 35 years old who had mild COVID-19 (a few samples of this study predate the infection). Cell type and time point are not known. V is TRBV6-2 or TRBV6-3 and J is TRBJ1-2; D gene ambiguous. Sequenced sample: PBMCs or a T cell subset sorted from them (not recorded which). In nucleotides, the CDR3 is TGTGCCAGCAGTTCGGGCCTCTATGGCTACACCTTC. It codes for CASSSGLYGYTF.